This entry lists 5 T cell receptor beta chains sequenced from one sample in a study of CD8 T cells in ankylosing spondylitis (dated by TCRdb to the late 2010s). Library preparation was by 5' RACE. This sample was sequenced with an Illumina HiSeq 2500. TCRdb trimmed public reads at Q25 via fastp, called clones via MiXCR and kept in-frame beta chains. Each entry is one CDR3 protein sequence, shown with its most common DNA and genes. The sample table holds some 87,000 distinct CDR3 sequences, of which approximately 9% were seen once. The top ten clones comprise approximately 4.6% of the sample. Sequencing used blood, either unsorted or a sorted T cell fraction (not recorded which). These receptors were obtained from a male donor with ankylosing spondylitis or in good health (not recorded which).

V gene TRBV29-1 combines with J gene TRBJ1-2, with 7 bases lining up with TRBD1. Germline V gives CDR1 SQVTM, CDR2 ANQGSEA. This CDR3 comprises 14 residues. CDR3: CASFRDQGVGGYTF. CDR3 nucleotides: TGCGCAAGTTTTCGGGACCAGGGGGTGGGAGGCTACACCTTC.

This clonotype appeared many times. V gene TRBV12-3 or TRBV12-4 combines with J gene TRBJ1-5, with 7 nucleotides matching TRBD1. J lost 3 bases, V lost 6 bases, and 8 bases had no gene match. The CDR3 has 15 amino acids. The CDR3 coding sequence is TGTGCCAGCAGCCAGGGGGGAGCAGACAATCAGCCCCAGCATTTT. It translates to CASSQGGADNQPQHF.

This clonotype occurred many times. The V gene is TRBV29-1, the J gene TRBJ2-7, with D possibly matching TRBD1 (6 bases). V was clipped by 1 base and J by 2 bases, with 6 bases between them. This CDR3 is built from 12 residues. From germline, CDR1 is SQVTM and CDR2 ANQGSEA. The CDR3 DNA reads as TGCAGCGTTGAAGGGGGGCCCTACGAGCAGTACTTC. Its translation is CSVEGGPYEQYF.

V usage is TRBV7-2 and J usage is TRBJ2-3, with D unresolved. The germline gives CDR1 SGHTA, CDR2 FQGNSA. The length of the CDR3 is 12 residues. Trimming removed 5 bases at V and 6 bases at J, with 9 bases between. The CDR3 spells CASSIPRDTQYF. The CDR3 DNA reads TGTGCCAGCAGCATACCTCGGGATACGCAGTATTTT.

In its sample, this clonotype was seen many times. This rearrangement joins TRBV20-1 to TRBJ1-2, with TRBD1 matching 8 bases. The CDR3 sequence is 12 residues long. Germline assignment: CDR1 DFQATT and CDR2 SNEGSKA (reference sequence). V was pared by 2 bases and J by 7 bases, with 3 bases of the junction left unmatched. The CDR3 region has the DNA TGCAGTGCTAGACAGGGACAGGTTGGCTACACCTTC. This translates into CSARQGQVGYTF.